Below are 23 T cell receptor beta chains sequenced from a single sample in a study of regulatory T cells in long-lasting Graves disease. Time point specified: persistent/refractory GD, antithyroid drugs over 5 years with positive TRAb. RNA isolated from PBMCs was used to make the TCR library. CDR3-region Arm-PCR and iRepertoire HTBI primers produced the TCR beta libraries. One entry per CDR3 protein results from TCRdb running MiXCR on the multiplex PCR reads. The profile covers some 440,000 distinct CDR3 sequences, with less than 25% appearing a single time and 7.8% taken by the ten largest. The sequences come from peripheral blood mononuclear cells (PBMCs), collected when the disease was refractory, from a patient treated with antithyroid drugs. Every receptor here comes from a female donor with Graves disease.

Only a few counts were recorded for this clonotype. This chain joins TRBV5-1 and TRBJ2-7; D uncertain. CDR3 length: 15 residues. The germline CDR1 and CDR2 sequences are SGHRS and YFSETQ. Trimming cost V 0 bases and J 6 bases, with 16 bases left between them. The DNA for the CDR3 is TGCGCCAGCAGCTTGGTGGCTGATGCCCCCCGCGAGCAGTACTTC. Translated: CASSLVADAPREQYF. Looking up the rest from reference TRBV5-1 and TRBJ2-7 gives the full variable domain: KAGVTQTPRYLIKTRGQQVTLSCSPISGHRSVSWYQQTPGQGLQFLFEYFSETQRNKGNFPGRFSGRQFSNSRSEMNVSTLELGDSALYLCASSLVADAPREQYFGPGTRLTVT.

The chain carries TRBV5-1 and TRBJ2-5, with D hard to call. The CDR3 is made up of 15 amino acids. V lost 2 bases and J lost 5, with 16 bases in between. Germline assignment: CDR1 SGHRS and CDR2 YFSETQ. The CDR3 loop is CASSFIYESRETQYF. CDR3 sequence (DNA): TGCGCCAGCAGCTTCATTTACGAGAGTAGGGAGACCCAGTACTTC.

This clonotype has more than one count but fewer than ten. The chain couples TRBV15 to TRBJ2-5, with 11 bases matching TRBD2. The CDR3 is 16 residues long. V lost 4 bases to trimming and J lost 4 bases; unmatched junction nucleotides: 8. CDR1 is LNHNV, CDR2 YYDKDF, per germline (reference sequence). CDR3 protein: CATSKGVLAGVETQYF. The CDR3 DNA reads as TGTGCCACCAGCAAAGGGGTACTAGCGGGAGTAGAGACCCAGTACTTC.

This clonotype was picked up a small number of times. The chain is built from TRBV20-1 and TRBJ1-3, with D possibly matching TRBD1 (5 bases). The length of the CDR3 is 12 residues. Germline V CDR1 and CDR2: DFQATT, SNEGSKA (reference sequence). With 5 bases removed from V and 6 bases from J, the gap between germline ends came to 11 bases. The CDR3 is CSAPWGENTIYF. The CDR3 DNA reads TGCAGTGCTCCTTGGGGGGAAAACACCATATATTTT.

V usage is TRBV9 and J usage is TRBJ1-1, with D uncertain. The CDR3 extends over 13 amino acids. V was pared by 0 bases and J by 5 bases, with 8 bases between. Germline CDR1 is SGDLS and CDR2 is YYNGEE. The CDR3 protein is CASSVATATEAFF. The CDR3 nucleotides read TGTGCCAGCAGCGTAGCCACGGCGACTGAAGCTTTCTTT.

The V call is TRBV12-3 or TRBV12-4, the J call TRBJ2-1, with no clear D. This CDR3 spans 13 amino acids. The V end lost 8 bases, the J end lost 0 bases, and 8 bases lay between the germline ends. The CDR3 nucleotides are TGTGCCAGCCAAAGGACCTCCTACAATGAGCAGTTCTTC. Translation: CASQRTSYNEQFF.

The V and J genes are TRBV7-3 and TRBJ2-1; 8 nucleotides line up with TRBD2. Germline loops: CDR1 SGHTA, CDR2 FQGTGA. Germline trimming cut 2 bases from V and 1 base from J; bases unmatched to any gene: 4. The CDR3 runs to 16 residues. The CDR3, as DNA: TGTGCCAGCAGCTTAGGAATAGCGGGATCCTACAATGAGCAGTTCTTC. Amino acid sequence: CASSLGIAGSYNEQFF.

There are many counts of this clonotype. V is TRBV3-1 and J is TRBJ2-2, with unresolved D. There are 15 residues in the CDR3. CDR1 and CDR2 from the germline V gene are LGHDT and YNNKEL (reference sequence). The V gene lost 4 bases and the J gene lost 0 bases, with 9 bases spanning the gap. The CDR3 loop reads CASSPSLANTGELFF. The CDR3, as DNA: TGTGCCAGCAGCCCCAGCCTCGCGAACACCGGGGAGCTGTTTTTT.

Here the CDR3 DNA reads TGTGCCAGCTCACCGAGTTACTACGAGCAGTACTTC. Translated, it gives CASSPSYYEQYF. This chain connects TRBV18 to TRBJ2-7; D unresolved. Trimming shortened V by 3 bases and J by 3 bases, and 6 bases separated the two germline ends. This CDR3 comprises 12 residues. CDR1 is KGHSH and CDR2 is LQKENI in the germline V gene. The whole variable domain, filled in from reference TRBV18 and TRBJ2-7, reads NAGVMQNPRHLVRRRGQEARLRCSPMKGHSHVYWYRQLPEEGLKFMVYLQKENIIDESGMPKERFSAEFPKEGPSILRIQQVVRGDSAAYFCASSPSYYEQYFGPGTRLTVT.

This clonotype was detected a few times. The rearrangement links TRBV7-9 to TRBJ2-7; D is perhaps TRBD1 (7 bases). The CDR3 consists of 16 residues. Germline V CDR1 and CDR2: SEHNR, FQNEAQ (reference sequence). V lost 3 bases and J lost 3, with 18 bases in between. CDR3 loop: CASSLGRQGGFYEQYF. In DNA, the CDR3 is TGTGCCAGCAGCTTGGGAAGACAGGGAGGTTTCTACGAGCAGTACTTC.

The chain recombines TRBV28 with TRBJ2-2, with D perhaps matching TRBD1 or TRBD2 (9 bases each). The CDR3 sequence is 21 residues long. CDR1 and CDR2 from the germline V gene are MDHEN and SYDVKM. Trimming left V 6 bases short and J 1 base short, with 30 bases between. The CDR3 nucleotides read TGTGCCAGCAGGGAGAGACAGGGGGAAGCTAGCGGGAATCGGAACACCGGGGAGCTGTTTTTT. Protein sequence: CASRERQGEASGNRNTGELFF.

This clonotype was seen a handful of times. V usage is TRBV6-9 and J usage is TRBJ2-7; 7 bases fit TRBD1. This CDR3 region has 16 residues. The ends lost 3 bases at V and 1 base at J; junction bases unmatched: 9. Germline CDR1 and CDR2: MNHGY and SVAAGI. The CDR3 DNA reads TGTGCCAGCAGTTACTCCCAGGGGGAACGGTCCTACGAGCAGTACTTC. Residues: CASSYSQGERSYEQYF.

The V gene is TRBV2, the J gene TRBJ2-1; 7 bases map to TRBD1. J gave up 4 bases and V 3 bases, and 3 bases lay outside the gene matches. CDR3 length: 14 amino acids. The germline gives CDR1 SNHLY, CDR2 FYNNEI. The chain's CDR3 is CASSDIRGYNEQFF. CDR3 coding DNA: TGTGCCAGCAGTGATATCAGGGGGTACAATGAGCAGTTCTTC.

V and J are TRBV2 and TRBJ1-4; D not resolved. V was trimmed by 6 bases and J by 4 bases, leaving 15 bases between them. The germline CDR1 and CDR2 sequences are SNHLY and FYNNEI. CDR3 length equals 15 residues. The CDR3 protein is CASRRHPSGNEKLFF. Here the CDR3 DNA reads TGTGCCAGCAGAAGGCACCCTTCGGGTAATGAAAAACTGTTTTTT.

The chain combines TRBV29-1 with TRBJ2-7, with 13 bases identical to TRBD2. CDR1 and CDR2 from the germline V gene are SQVTM and ANQGSEA. V trimming: 7 bases; J trimming: 4 bases; junction bases outside the gene matches: 7. The CDR3 sequence is 14 residues long. This CDR3 reads CSAVLAGGRYEQYF. CDR3 coding DNA: TGCAGCGCCGTACTAGCGGGAGGGCGATACGAGCAGTACTTC.

This clonotype was counted many times. The chain joins TRBV7-2 to TRBJ2-5, with D hard to call. Trimming left V 5 bases short and J 5 bases short, with 9 bases between. CDR1 is SGHTA, CDR2 FQGNSA, per germline. This CDR3 contains 12 residues. CDR3 sequence reads: CASSPVLETQYF. The CDR3 region has the DNA TGTGCCAGCAGCCCTGTGTTGGAGACCCAGTACTTC.

At least ten counts were recorded for this clonotype. The chain couples TRBV29-1 to TRBJ2-7; 12 bases fit TRBD2. CDR3 length equals 15 residues. J was trimmed by 1 base and V by 2 bases; bases with no gene match: 3. CDR1 SQVTM and CDR2 ANQGSEA come from the germline V gene. The CDR3 nucleotides are TGCAGCGTTGAACTAGCGGGAGGGCCGTCCTACGAGCAGTACTTC. As protein: CSVELAGGPSYEQYF.

This clonotype has only a few counts. The rearrangement links TRBV9 to TRBJ2-5, with a possible D match to TRBD2 (6 bases). This CDR3 is 18 amino acids long. From germline, CDR1 is SGDLS and CDR2 YYNGEE. The V gene lost 0 bases and the J gene lost 5 bases, with 23 bases spanning the gap. For the CDR3, the DNA is TGTGCCAGCAGCGTAGCAGGTACTAGCAACGGTCGTGAGGAGACCCAGTACTTC. Encoded protein: CASSVAGTSNGREETQYF.

This chain connects TRBV5-5 to TRBJ1-6; D call uncertain. Germline V gene data show CDR1 as SGHKS and CDR2 as YYEKEE (reference sequence). V was cut by 1 base and J by 6 bases, with 8 bases left in between. This CDR3 spans 14 amino acids. The CDR3 here is CASSLWSVNSPLHF. CDR3 in DNA: TGTGCCAGCAGCTTGTGGTCAGTTAATTCACCCCTCCACTTT.

V is TRBV5-1 and J is TRBJ2-1; 8 bases are a match to TRBD2. The V gene end was trimmed by 0 bases and the J gene end by 4 bases; junction bases not matched to a gene: 6. The germline V gene has CDR1 SGHRS and CDR2 YFSETQ. There are 16 residues in the CDR3. CDR3 region: CASSLEGLAGYNEQFF. CDR3 sequence (DNA): TGCGCCAGCAGCTTGGAAGGGCTAGCGGGTTACAATGAGCAGTTCTTC.

There are many counts of this clonotype. The CDR3 region is CASSLGDRDYEQYF. The DNA of the CDR3 is TGCGCCAGCAGCCTTGGGGACAGGGACTACGAGCAGTACTTC. The chain employs TRBV5-1 and TRBJ2-7; 9 nucleotides align to TRBD1. This CDR3 has 14 amino acids. Germline V CDR1 and CDR2: SGHRS, YFSETQ. With V trimmed by 4 bases and J by 3 bases, 5 bases remained unmatched.

The table lists this clonotype with many counts. The rearrangement joins TRBV19 to TRBJ1-1; perhaps TRBD1 as D (5 bases). Germline V CDR1 and CDR2: LNHDA, SQIVND (reference sequence). This CDR3 contains 17 residues. Trimming shortened V by 0 bases and J by 2 bases, and 16 bases separated the two germline ends. The DNA for the CDR3 is TGTGCCAGTAGTATAGAACCGGCGTGGGGGTTCAACACTGAAGCTTTCTTT. Translating gives CASSIEPAWGFNTEAFF.

This clonotype was seen only a few times. The rearrangement joins TRBV19 to TRBJ2-2; D is uncertain. Germline V CDR1 and CDR2: LNHDA, SQIVND (reference sequence). Trimming left V 4 bases short and J 7 bases short, with 4 bases between. CDR3 length: 11 residues. CDR3 loop: CASSRIGELFF. The CDR3 DNA reads as TGTGCCAGTAGTAGAATCGGGGAGCTGTTTTTT. The full variable domain, in which reference TRBV19 and TRBJ2-2 provide the parts outside the CDR3, is DGGITQSPKYLFRKEGQNVTLSCEQNLNHDAMYWYRQDPGQGLRLIYYSQIVNDFQKGDIAEGYSVSREKKESFPLTVTSAQKNPTAFYLCASSRIGELFFGEGSRLTVL.